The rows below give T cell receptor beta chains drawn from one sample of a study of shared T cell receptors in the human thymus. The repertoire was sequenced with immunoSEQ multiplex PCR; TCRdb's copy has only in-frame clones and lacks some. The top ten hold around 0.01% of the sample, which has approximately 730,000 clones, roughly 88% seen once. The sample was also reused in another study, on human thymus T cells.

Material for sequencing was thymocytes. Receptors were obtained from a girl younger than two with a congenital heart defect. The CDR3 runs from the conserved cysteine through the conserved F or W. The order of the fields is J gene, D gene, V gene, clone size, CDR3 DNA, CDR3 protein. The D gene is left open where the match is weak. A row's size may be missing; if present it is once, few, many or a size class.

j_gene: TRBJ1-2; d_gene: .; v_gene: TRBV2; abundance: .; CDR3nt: TGTGCCAGCAGCGGGGGGCAGGGTGGCTACACCTTC; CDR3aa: CASSGGQGGYTF
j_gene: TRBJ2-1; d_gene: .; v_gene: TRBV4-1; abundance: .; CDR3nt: TGCGCCAGCAGCCAAGATGGGGGGGCAGTATTTTACAATGAGCAGTTCTTC; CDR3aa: CASSQDGGAVFYNEQFF
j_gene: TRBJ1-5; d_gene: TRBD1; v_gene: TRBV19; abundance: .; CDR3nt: TGTGCCACCCACCCACCCGGAGGGGGCCAGCCCCAGCATTTT; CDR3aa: CATHPPGGGQPQHF
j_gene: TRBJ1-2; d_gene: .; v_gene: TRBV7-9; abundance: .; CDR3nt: TGTGCCAGCAGCTCTACCGAGGCTAACTATGGCTACACCTTC; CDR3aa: CASSSTEANYGYTF
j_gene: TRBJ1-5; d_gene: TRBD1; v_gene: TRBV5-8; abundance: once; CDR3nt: TGTGCCAGCAGCTTGGAGGGGGCGCAGGTCAATCAGCCCCAGCATTTT; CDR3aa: CASSLEGAQVNQPQHF
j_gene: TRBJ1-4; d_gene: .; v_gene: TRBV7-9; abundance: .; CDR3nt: TGTGCCAGCAGCCCTAGCACACTAAAACTGTTTTTT; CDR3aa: CASSPSTLKLFF
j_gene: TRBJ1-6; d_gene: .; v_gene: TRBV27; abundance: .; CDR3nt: TGTGCCAGCAGTTTAGTAGCGTGTTCACCCCTCCACTTT; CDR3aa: CASSLVACSPLHF
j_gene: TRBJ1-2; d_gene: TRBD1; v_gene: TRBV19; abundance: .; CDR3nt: TGTGCCAGTAGTATAGGGGCCGGGACAGGGAGCGGCTACACCTTC; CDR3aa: CASSIGAGTGSGYTF
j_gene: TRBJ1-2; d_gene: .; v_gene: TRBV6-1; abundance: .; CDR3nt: TGTGCCAGCAGTGAAGGCCGGGGGTATGGCTACACCTTC; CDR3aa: CASSEGRGYGYTF
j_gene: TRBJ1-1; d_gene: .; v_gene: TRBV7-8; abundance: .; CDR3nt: TGTGCCAGCAGCTTCGGGGGGCTCGACACTGAAGCTTTCTTT; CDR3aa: CASSFGGLDTEAFF
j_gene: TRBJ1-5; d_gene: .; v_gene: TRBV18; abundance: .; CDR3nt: TGTGCCAGCTCAGAGGGCGACCGCAATCAGCCCCAGCATTTT; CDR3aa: CASSEGDRNQPQHF
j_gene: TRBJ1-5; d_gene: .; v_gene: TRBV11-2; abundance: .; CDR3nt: TGTGCCAGCAGCTTAGGGGGCGGTCAGCCCCAGCATTTT; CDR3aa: CASSLGGGQPQHF
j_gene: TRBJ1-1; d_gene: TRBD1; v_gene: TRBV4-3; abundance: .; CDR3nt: TGCGCCAGCAGCCAAGCCCGGGACAGGGTTTTCGTGAACACTGAAGCTTTCTTT; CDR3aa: CASSQARDRVFVNTEAFF
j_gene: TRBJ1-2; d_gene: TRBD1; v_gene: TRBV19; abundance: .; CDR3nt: TGTGCCAGTAGTCTCCAAACAGGGGGCGCGCGGGGCTACACCTTC; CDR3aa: CASSLQTGGARGYTF
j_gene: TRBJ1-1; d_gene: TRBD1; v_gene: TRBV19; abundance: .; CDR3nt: TGTGCCAGTAGTTCCCGGGACAGGGGGTCCTCCAACACTGAAGCTTTCTTT; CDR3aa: CASSSRDRGSSNTEAFF
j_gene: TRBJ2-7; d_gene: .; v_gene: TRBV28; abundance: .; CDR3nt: TGTGCCACCCAAGACCAACCGAGGGACGAGCAGTACTTC; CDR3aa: CATQDQPRDEQYF
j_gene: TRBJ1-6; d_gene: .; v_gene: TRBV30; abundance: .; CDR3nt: TGTGCCTGGAGCCAGACGGGGGGCGGTAATTCCCCCCTCCACTTT; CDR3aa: CAWSQTGGGNSPLHF